This entry is about one T cell receptor beta chain. This sample is part of a study of blood T cell repertoires in COVID-19. Background on the study: Acute and convalescent COVID-19 samples came from the United States, Italy and Spain. Sources were T cells, B-cell-depleted T cells, or PBMCs; the material itself was cDNA or gDNA.

Original processing methods: From reference gene primer amplification, estimates of nucleated cell counts were derived. Assay: immunoSEQ multiplex PCR; the TCRdb copy retains only in-frame clones and omits some. V and J calls and clone size are copied from that table; D and trimming were computed from the DNA. Of more than 95,000 clones in the sample, about 89% were seen once. The V gene's germline CDR1 is MDHEN and CDR2 SYDVKM. CDR3 length: 15 amino acids. Trimming shortened V by 6 bases and J by 8 bases, and 19 bases separated the two germline ends. The receptor was derived from a human donor in a cohort sampled during active COVID-19. The chain is built from TRBV28 and TRBJ1-4; tentative D call: TRBD1 (6 bases). Sequencing was performed on peripheral blood. The CDR3 reads CASSNPLAGGEKLFF. DNA of the CDR3: TGTGCCAGCAGCAACCCACTTGCGGGGGGCGAAAAACTGTTTTTT.